Following are 8 T cell receptor beta chains from one sample sequenced in a study of cytomegalovirus exposure and HLA in healthy donors. The primer mix had 60 Vbeta and 13 Jbeta primers. Here immunoSEQ multiplex PCR was the method, and the copy in TCRdb shows in-frame clones only, minus some. The sample lists about 140,000 clones, 70% occurring once. Input material: PBMCs. The receptors were gathered from a woman aged 25 to 39 in good health and CMV-seronegative.

The genes are TRBV9 and TRBJ1-3; D unresolved. The V end lost 0 bases, the J end lost 6 bases, and 16 bases lay between the germline ends. Germline V gives CDR1 SGDLS, CDR2 YYNGEE. The length of the CDR3 is 16 residues. CDR3 amino acids: CASSVGTHPPQNTIYF. Here the CDR3 DNA reads TGTGCCAGCAGCGTAGGGACTCATCCCCCGCAAAACACCATATATTTT.

The V gene is TRBV15, the J gene TRBJ1-1; D may be TRBD1 (6 bases). With 6 bases removed from V and 5 bases from J, the gap between germline ends came to 16 bases. The CDR3 has 14 amino acids. Germline lookup yields CDR1 LNHNV and CDR2 YYDKDF (reference sequence). The CDR3 nucleotides read TGTGCCACCAGACACAGGGAAGCGGGAACTGAAGCTTTCTTT. Translated: CATRHREAGTEAFF.

V is TRBV28 and J is TRBJ1-2, with TRBD1 as a possible D gene (6 bases). CDR1 is MDHEN and CDR2 is SYDVKM in the germline V gene. The CDR3 runs 12 residues. The V end was cut by 6 bases, the J end by 3 bases, with 8 bases between. The CDR3 nucleotides are TGTGCCAGCAGCTCAGGGGACTATGGCTACACCTTC. It specifies CASSSGDYGYTF.

V and J are TRBV30 and TRBJ1-5; D gene unclear. The CDR3 contains 15 residues. V was pared by 0 bases and J by 6 bases, with 15 bases between. Germline V lookup: CDR1 GTSNPN, CDR2 SVGIG (reference sequence). CDR3 loop: CAWSVLGSTGQPQHF. As DNA, the CDR3 is TGTGCCTGGAGTGTACTAGGATCTACGGGTCAGCCCCAGCATTTT.

The chain combines TRBV28 with TRBJ2-7; a weak D match, TRBD1 (5 bases). V was pared by 7 bases and J by 5 bases, with 18 bases between. The length of the CDR3 is 14 residues. Per the germline V gene, CDR1 is MDHEN and CDR2 is SYDVKM. The CDR3 protein is CASTHRSRDNEQYF. Here the CDR3 DNA reads TGTGCCAGCACCCACCGGAGCAGGGATAACGAGCAGTACTTC.

The chain employs TRBV18 and TRBJ1-2; TRBD1 agrees at 8 bases. Germline V gene lookup returns CDR1 KGHSH and CDR2 LQKENI. This CDR3 has 13 residues. Losses at the gene ends were 3 bases for V and 8 bases for J; bases not matched to a gene: 5. The CDR3 region is CASSPDRGQGYTF. CDR3 nucleotide sequence: TGTGCCAGCTCACCCGACAGGGGACAAGGCTACACCTTC. Full variable domain (outside the CDR3, taken from reference TRBV18 and TRBJ1-2): NAGVMQNPRHLVRRRGQEARLRCSPMKGHSHVYWYRQLPEEGLKFMVYLQKENIIDESGMPKERFSAEFPKEGPSILRIQQVVRGDSAAYFCASSPDRGQGYTFGSGTRLTVV.

The V and J genes are TRBV2 and TRBJ1-1; 10 bases agree with TRBD1. The V gene end was trimmed by 4 bases and the J gene end by 0 bases; junction bases not matched to a gene: 2. The CDR3 spans 15 residues. The germline V gene encodes CDR1 SNHLY and CDR2 FYNNEI. The CDR3 bases are TGTGCCAGCAGTGGACAGGGGGCCTTGAACACTGAAGCTTTCTTT. It codes for CASSGQGALNTEAFF.

V and J are TRBV20-1 and TRBJ2-5; the D is unclear. CDR1 is DFQATT, CDR2 SNEGSKA, per germline (reference sequence). The CDR3 length is 10 residues. Trimming shortened V by 4 bases and J by 3 bases, and 3 bases separated the two germline ends. CDR3 region: CSAIEETQYF. DNA of the CDR3: TGCAGTGCTATCGAAGAGACCCAGTACTTC.